The rows below give T cell receptor beta chains drawn from one sample of a study of identical twins. TCRdb re-called the 5' RACE reads through MiXCR, storing one row per CDR3 protein. This sample has 1.5 million to 2 million distinct CDR3 sequences, with about 32% found just once. Source material: cord blood. Receptor source: a newborn girl in good health. Each CDR3 is given with its conserved first and last residue. D genes are given only for firm matches. Clone size is stated in some rows and not others, as once, few, many or a class when expanded.

abundance	v_gene	j_gene	d_gene	CDR3aa	CDR3nt
.	TRBV3-1	TRBJ2-3	TRBD1	CASSHLRDRGKRDTQYF	TGTGCCAGCAGCCACCTTCGGGACAGGGGGAAACGGGATACGCAGTATTTT
few	TRBV12-3/TRBV12-4	TRBJ1-6	.	CASSLKLMARPNNSPLHF	TGTGCCAGCAGTTTAAAGTTAATGGCACGGCCTAATAATTCACCCCTCCACTTT
.	TRBV11-2	TRBJ1-1	TRBD1	CASSLSGTGFEAFF	TGTGCCAGCAGCCTAAGCGGGACAGGGTTTGAAGCTTTCTTT
few	TRBV20-1	TRBJ1-2	TRBD1	CSARAPGTGAAGYTF	TGCAGTGCTAGAGCCCCCGGGACAGGGGCGGCTGGCTACACCTTC
once	TRBV12-5	TRBJ2-1	TRBD2	CASGLWTRSYNEQFF	TGTGCTAGTGGTTTGTGGACTAGATCCTACAATGAGCAGTTCTTC
.	TRBV5-1	TRBJ2-1	.	CASSLGQKPSYNEQFF	TGCGCCAGCAGCTTGGGACAGAAGCCTTCCTACAATGAGCAGTTCTTC
.	TRBV24-1	TRBJ2-3	.	CATSDILTDTQYF	TGTGCCACCAGTGATATCCTCACAGATACGCAGTATTTT
.	TRBV4-2	TRBJ2-7	TRBD2	CASSQLAAYNEQYF	TGTGCCAGCAGCCAACTAGCGGCCTACAATGAGCAGTACTTC
few	TRBV14	TRBJ2-5	.	CASETGTLQQETQYF	TGTGCCAGCGAGACTGGGACTCTTCAACAAGAGACCCAGTACTTC
.	TRBV20-1	TRBJ1-2	.	CSAKTLYGYTF	TGCAGTGCCAAAACCCTCTATGGCTACACCTTC
many	TRBV4-2	TRBJ2-7	.	CASSQRPDLNSYEQYF	TGTGCCAGCAGCCAACGGCCGGACTTAAACTCCTACGAGCAGTACTTC
.	TRBV6-5	TRBJ1-1	.	CASSPRPVTEAFF	TGTGCCAGCAGCCCCCGCCCAGTCACTGAAGCTTTCTTT
.	TRBV29-1	TRBJ2-1	.	CSVPPQSYYNEQFF	TGCAGCGTCCCTCCCCAGAGCTACTACAATGAGCAGTTCTTC
few	TRBV6-2/TRBV6-3	TRBJ2-1	TRBD2	CASSYGPSSGAEQFF	TGTGCCAGCAGTTACGGCCCCTCTAGCGGGGCTGAGCAGTTCTTC
few	TRBV2	TRBJ2-3	.	CARHKQGLTDTQYF	TGTGCCAGACACAAACAGGGTCTCACAGATACGCAGTATTTT
once	TRBV28	TRBJ2-1	.	CATSDLGGKGYNEQFF	TGTGCCACCAGTGATTTGGGCGGGAAAGGTTACAATGAGCAGTTCTTC
.	TRBV4-1	TRBJ2-3	TRBD2	CASSQASGYTDTQYF	TGCGCCAGCAGCCAGGCTAGCGGATACACAGATACGCAGTATTTT
few	TRBV24-1	TRBJ2-3	.	CATSDHRVPTDTQYF	TGTGCCACCAGTGACCACAGGGTTCCCACAGATACGCAGTATTTT
.	TRBV5-1	TRBJ2-4	.	CASSLLGPPAKNIQYF	TGCGCCAGCAGCTTGCTGGGACCTCCAGCCAAAAACATTCAGTACTTC
.	TRBV4-2	TRBJ1-4	TRBD1	CASRGLTGRNEKLFF	TGTGCCAGCAGGGGACTGACAGGGCGTAATGAAAAACTGTTTTTT
.	TRBV29-1	TRBJ2-3	TRBD1	CSVLDRGRITDTQYF	TGCAGCGTCCTGGACAGGGGGCGAATTACAGATACGCAGTATTTT
.	TRBV24-1	TRBJ1-1	.	CATTKRADTEAFF	TGTGCCACCACCAAGAGGGCCGACACTGAAGCTTTCTTT
few	TRBV6-1	TRBJ1-1	.	CASSDRMSTEAFF	TGTGCCAGCAGTGATCGGATGAGCACTGAAGCTTTCTTT
.	TRBV10-3	TRBJ1-2	TRBD1	CAIRQGARGGYTF	TGTGCCATCAGACAGGGGGCGAGAGGTGGCTACACCTTC
.	TRBV27	TRBJ2-3	.	CASTGWGARDTQYF	TGTGCCAGCACCGGGTGGGGGGCTAGGGATACGCAGTATTTT
few	TRBV3-1	TRBJ2-3	.	CASSPVSGAPTDTQYF	TGTGCCAGCAGCCCTGTCTCGGGGGCCCCCACAGATACGCAGTATTTT
once	TRBV11-2	TRBJ2-3	.	CASSRGVAVADTQYF	TGTGCCAGCAGCCGCGGAGTAGCGGTTGCAGATACGCAGTATTTT
many	TRBV27	TRBJ2-7	TRBD2	CASRLAGPNSYEQYF	TGTGCCAGCAGACTAGCGGGTCCTAACTCCTACGAGCAGTACTTC
.	TRBV7-8	TRBJ1-5	.	CASSLTGPWTYGNQPQHF	TGTGCCAGCAGCTTAACGGGACCGTGGACGTATGGCAATCAGCCCCAGCATTTT
few	TRBV20-1	TRBJ2-5	TRBD1	CSAKRTGGAETQYF	TGCAGTGCTAAGAGGACAGGGGGAGCGGAGACCCAGTACTTC